This TCR beta chain was recovered during a study of human T cells and chemical hapten exposure. The overall study: It was small differences in pooled library volume that mainly caused per-sample TCR yields to vary.

Study observations and caveats: TCRs at high frequency, those above 1 in 1000, did not change with DPC sensitization.

Per the germline V gene, CDR1 is MNHEY and CDR2 is SVGAGI. This CDR3 is built from 15 residues. V lost 4 bases, J lost 9 bases, and 9 bases stayed unmatched. The time point: patch test 1, 2 weeks after DPC sensitization. Treatment reported: therapeutic diphenylcyclopropenone sensitization with weekly scalp DPC. Blood draws came before every patch-test application. With respect to this clonotype: Its antigen is undetermined.

During construction of the library, unique molecular identifiers were attached to individual cDNA molecules for quantitative, reproducible TCR counting. Each CDR3 protein is one row after TCRdb ran MiXCR on the RACE reads. The repertoire holds 65,000 to 80,000 distinct CDR3 sequences, with approximately 10% as singletons. This chain uses TRBV6-5 with TRBJ2-1, with 10 bases that match TRBD2. This sequence originates from a woman in her forties or fifties with alopecia areata. Some clones in this sample may be carry-over from other donors' samples. The sequences come from whole blood, collected in connection with sensitization to the hapten diphenylcyclopropenone (DPC). In nucleotides, the CDR3 is TGTGCCAGCAGTTCGCTAGCGGGAGCGAGATCTGAGCAGTTCTTC. This codes for CASSSLAGARSEQFF.